The next 5 T cell receptor beta chains were all read from a single sample in a study of blood T cell repertoires in COVID-19. Assay used: immunoSEQ multiplex PCR; TCRdb lists only in-frame clones, some missing. This table has some 200,000 clones, roughly four fifths appearing once. Specimen: peripheral blood. These receptors originate from a woman in her thirties or forties with acute or convalescent COVID-19.

The genes are TRBV5-1 and TRBJ2-2; no clear D gene. The length of the CDR3 is 15 residues. In germline, CDR1 is SGHRS, CDR2 YFSETQ. Between the trimmed V and J ends, which lost 5 bases and 1 base, there was a span of 12 bases. DNA of the CDR3: TGCGCCAGCAGAGAGAACTCCCTGAACACCGGGGAGCTGTTTTTT. As protein: CASRENSLNTGELFF. Variable domain in full (rest from reference TRBV5-1 and TRBJ2-2): KAGVTQTPRYLIKTRGQQVTLSCSPISGHRSVSWYQQTPGQGLQFLFEYFSETQRNKGNFPGRFSGRQFSNSRSEMNVSTLELGDSALYLCASRENSLNTGELFFGEGSRLTVL.

The chain employs TRBV7-9 and TRBJ1-6; 7 nucleotides match TRBD1. The CDR3 has 15 residues. Germline CDR1 and CDR2: SEHNR and FQNEAQ (reference sequence). Germline trimming cut 5 bases from V and 7 bases from J; bases unmatched to any gene: 8. The CDR3 is CASSPPGTANSPLHF. CDR3 coding DNA: TGTGCCAGCAGCCCCCCCGGGACAGCGAATTCACCCCTCCACTTT.

The chain couples TRBV11-2 to TRBJ2-2; TRBD1 agrees at 9 bases. The CDR3 consists of 14 residues. The V segment lost 3 bases and the J segment 4 bases; nucleotides outside the gene matches: 0. Germline values: CDR1 SGHAT, CDR2 FQNNGV. DNA for the CDR3: TGTGCCAGCAGCTTGACAGGGGGCACCGGGGAGCTGTTTTTT. Its protein product is CASSLTGGTGELFF.

The V call is TRBV30, the J call TRBJ2-3; 12 positions match TRBD2. Trimming removed 4 bases from V and 0 bases from J; junction bases left unmatched: 2. The CDR3 has 15 amino acids. The V gene's germline CDR1 is GTSNPN and CDR2 SVGIG (reference sequence). Written as DNA, the CDR3 is TGTGCCTGGACTAGCGGGAGGGCTAGCACAGATACGCAGTATTTT. This codes for CAWTSGRASTDTQYF.

The V and J genes are TRBV4-1 and TRBJ1-3; D is unclear. This CDR3 is 15 amino acids long. Trimming took off 1 base at V and 0 bases at J, with 7 bases between the two ends. Germline loops: CDR1 MGHRA, CDR2 YSYEKL. The CDR3 DNA reads TGCGCCAGCAGCCAAGGCCGAGACTCTGGAAACACCATATATTTT. This translates into CASSQGRDSGNTIYF.